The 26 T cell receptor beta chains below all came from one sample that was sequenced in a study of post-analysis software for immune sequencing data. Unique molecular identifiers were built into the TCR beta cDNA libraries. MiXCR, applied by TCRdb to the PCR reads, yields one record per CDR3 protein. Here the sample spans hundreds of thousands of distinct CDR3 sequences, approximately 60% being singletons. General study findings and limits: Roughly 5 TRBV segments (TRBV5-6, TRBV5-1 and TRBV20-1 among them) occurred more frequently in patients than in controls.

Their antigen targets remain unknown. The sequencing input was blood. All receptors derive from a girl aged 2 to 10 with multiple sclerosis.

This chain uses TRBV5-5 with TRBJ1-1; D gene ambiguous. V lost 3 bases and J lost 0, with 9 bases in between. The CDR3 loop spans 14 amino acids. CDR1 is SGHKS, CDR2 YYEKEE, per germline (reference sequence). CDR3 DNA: TGTGCCAGCAGCTCGAACCTGATGAACACTGAAGCTTTCTTT. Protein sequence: CASSSNLMNTEAFF.

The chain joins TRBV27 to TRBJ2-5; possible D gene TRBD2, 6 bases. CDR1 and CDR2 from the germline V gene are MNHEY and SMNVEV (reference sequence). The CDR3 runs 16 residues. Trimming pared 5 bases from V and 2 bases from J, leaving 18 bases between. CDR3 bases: TGTGCCAGCAGTCCGACCCCTGCGGGACTGCAAGAGACCCAGTACTTC. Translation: CASSPTPAGLQETQYF.

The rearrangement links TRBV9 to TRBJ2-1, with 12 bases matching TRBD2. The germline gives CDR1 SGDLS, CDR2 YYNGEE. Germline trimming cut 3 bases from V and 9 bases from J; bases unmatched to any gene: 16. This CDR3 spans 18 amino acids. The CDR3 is CASSAAPLPGLAGLEQFF. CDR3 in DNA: TGTGCCAGCAGCGCCGCACCCTTACCGGGACTAGCGGGTCTTGAGCAGTTCTTC.

In DNA, the CDR3 is TGTGCCAGCAGTTACTCGGCCAGGGGCTCCTATAATTCACCCCTCCACTTT. Translating gives CASSYSARGSYNSPLHF. The V gene is TRBV6-5, the J gene TRBJ1-6, with D possibly being TRBD1 (6 bases). V dropped 0 bases and J dropped 0 bases, with 9 bases sitting between them. Germline V gene sequence: CDR1 MNHEY, CDR2 SVGAGI. The length of the CDR3 is 17 residues.

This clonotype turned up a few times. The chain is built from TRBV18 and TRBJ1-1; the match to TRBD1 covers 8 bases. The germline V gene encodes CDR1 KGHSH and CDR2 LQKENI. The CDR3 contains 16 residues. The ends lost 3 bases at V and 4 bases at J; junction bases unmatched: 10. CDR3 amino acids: CASSPESQGVGTEAFF. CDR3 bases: TGTGCCAGCTCACCCGAGTCACAGGGGGTGGGCACTGAAGCTTTCTTT.

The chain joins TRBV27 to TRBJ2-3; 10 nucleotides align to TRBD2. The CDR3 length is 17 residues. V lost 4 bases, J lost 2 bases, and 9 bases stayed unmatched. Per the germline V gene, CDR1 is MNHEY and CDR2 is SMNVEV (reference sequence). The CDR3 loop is CASSSKTLAGVTDTQYF. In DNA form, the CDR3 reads TGTGCCAGCAGTTCCAAAACGCTAGCGGGGGTCACAGATACGCAGTATTTT.

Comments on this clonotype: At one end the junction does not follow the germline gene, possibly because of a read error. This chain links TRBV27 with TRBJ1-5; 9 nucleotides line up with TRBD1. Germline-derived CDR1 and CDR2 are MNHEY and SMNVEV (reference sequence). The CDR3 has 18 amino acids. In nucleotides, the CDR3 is TGTGTCAGCAGTCCCGCCGGGACAGGGTGGTTTGGCAATCAGCCCCAGCATTTT. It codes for CVSSPAGTGWFGNQPQHF.

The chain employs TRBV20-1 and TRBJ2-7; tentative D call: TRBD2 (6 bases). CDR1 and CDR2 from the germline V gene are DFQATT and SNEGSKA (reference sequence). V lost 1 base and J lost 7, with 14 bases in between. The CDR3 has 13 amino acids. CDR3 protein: CSARGLTRNEQYF. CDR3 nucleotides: TGCAGTGCTAGAGGTTTGACTAGAAATGAGCAGTACTTC.

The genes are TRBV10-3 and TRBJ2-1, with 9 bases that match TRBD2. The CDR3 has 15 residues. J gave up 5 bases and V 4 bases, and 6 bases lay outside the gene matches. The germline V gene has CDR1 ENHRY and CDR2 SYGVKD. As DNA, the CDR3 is TGTGCCATCAGTGCCCGGACTAGCGCTGACAATGAGCAGTTCTTC. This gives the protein CAISARTSADNEQFF.

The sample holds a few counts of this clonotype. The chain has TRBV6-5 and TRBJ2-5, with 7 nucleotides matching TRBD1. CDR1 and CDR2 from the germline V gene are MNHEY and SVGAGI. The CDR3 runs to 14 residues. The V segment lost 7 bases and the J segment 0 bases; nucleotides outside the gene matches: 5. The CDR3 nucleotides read TGTGCCAGCACACCAGGGGGTTACCAAGAGACCCAGTACTTC. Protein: CASTPGGYQETQYF.

The chain's CDR3 is CASSLRGFSNQPQHF. Written as DNA, the CDR3 is TGTGCCAGCAGTTTACGGGGGTTTAGCAATCAGCCCCAGCATTTT. The V and J genes are TRBV27 and TRBJ1-5, with TRBD1 as a possible D gene (5 bases). Germline V CDR1 and CDR2: MNHEY, SMNVEV (reference sequence). The CDR3 runs 15 residues. The germline V and J ends were trimmed by 2 bases and 0 bases, with 8 bases remaining between them.

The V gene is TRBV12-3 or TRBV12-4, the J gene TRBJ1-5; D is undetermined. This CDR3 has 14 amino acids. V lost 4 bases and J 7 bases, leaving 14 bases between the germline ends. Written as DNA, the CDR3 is TGTGCCAGCAGTTCCCGCCTGGAACCCCAGCCCCAGCATTTT. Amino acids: CASSSRLEPQPQHF.

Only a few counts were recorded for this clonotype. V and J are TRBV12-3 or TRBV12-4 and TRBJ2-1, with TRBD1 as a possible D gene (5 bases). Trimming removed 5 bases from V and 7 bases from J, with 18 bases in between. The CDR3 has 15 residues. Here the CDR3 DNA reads TGTGCCAGCAGTGCCCGGTTTCGGCAGGGTAATGAGCAGTTCTTC. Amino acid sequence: CASSARFRQGNEQFF.

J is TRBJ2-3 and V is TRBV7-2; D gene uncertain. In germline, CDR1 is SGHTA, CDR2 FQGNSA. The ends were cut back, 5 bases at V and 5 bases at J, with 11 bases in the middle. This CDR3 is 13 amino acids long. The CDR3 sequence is CASSPLGIDTQYF. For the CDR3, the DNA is TGTGCCAGCAGCCCCCTGGGTATAGATACGCAGTATTTT.

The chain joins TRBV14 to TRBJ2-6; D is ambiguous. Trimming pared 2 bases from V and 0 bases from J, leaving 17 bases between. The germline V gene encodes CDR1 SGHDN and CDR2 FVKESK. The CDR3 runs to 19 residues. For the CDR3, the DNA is TGTGCCAGCAGCCAAACGGTACAGCGATCAACCTCTGGGGCCAACGTCCTGACTTTC. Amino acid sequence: CASSQTVQRSTSGANVLTF.

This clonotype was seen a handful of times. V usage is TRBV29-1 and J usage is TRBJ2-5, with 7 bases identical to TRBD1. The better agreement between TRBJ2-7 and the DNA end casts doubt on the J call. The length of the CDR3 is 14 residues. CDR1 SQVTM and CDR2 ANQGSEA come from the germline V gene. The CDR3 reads CSVQDRLATYEQYF. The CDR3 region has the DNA TGCAGCGTCCAGGACAGGTTAGCAACCTACGAGCAGTACTTC.

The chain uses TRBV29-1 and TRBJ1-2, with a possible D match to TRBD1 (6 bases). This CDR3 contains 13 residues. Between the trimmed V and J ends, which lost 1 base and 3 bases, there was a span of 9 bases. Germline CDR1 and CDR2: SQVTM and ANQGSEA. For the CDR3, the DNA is TGCAGCGTTGAAGTGGACAGTCACTATGGCTACACCTTC. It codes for CSVEVDSHYGYTF.

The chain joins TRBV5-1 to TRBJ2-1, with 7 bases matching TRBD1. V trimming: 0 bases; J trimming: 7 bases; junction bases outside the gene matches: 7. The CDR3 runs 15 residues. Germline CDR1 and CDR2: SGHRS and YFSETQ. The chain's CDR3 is CASSLATGVGNEQFF. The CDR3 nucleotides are TGCGCCAGCAGCTTGGCAACAGGGGTGGGGAATGAGCAGTTCTTC.

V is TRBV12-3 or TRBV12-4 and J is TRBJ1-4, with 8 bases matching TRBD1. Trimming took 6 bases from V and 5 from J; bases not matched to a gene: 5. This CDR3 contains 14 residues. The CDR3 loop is CASSSDRANEKLFF. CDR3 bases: TGTGCCAGCAGCTCGGACAGGGCCAATGAAAAACTGTTTTTT.

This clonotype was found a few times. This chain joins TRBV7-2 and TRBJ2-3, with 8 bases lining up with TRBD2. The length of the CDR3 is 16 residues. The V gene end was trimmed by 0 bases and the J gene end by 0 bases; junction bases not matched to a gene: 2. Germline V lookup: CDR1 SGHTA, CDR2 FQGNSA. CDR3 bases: TGTGCCAGCAGCTTAGCGGCGGGAGGTAGCACAGATACGCAGTATTTT. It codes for CASSLAAGGSTDTQYF. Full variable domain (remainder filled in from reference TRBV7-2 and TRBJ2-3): GAGVSQSPSNKVTEKGKDVELRCDPISGHTALYWYRQSLGQGLEFLIYFQGNSAPDKSGLPSDRFSAERTGGSVSTLTIQRTQQEDSAVYLCASSLAAGGSTDTQYFGPGTRLTVL.

The CDR3 DNA follows: TGCAGTGCTAGAGATGGAAAGGGGCGCACCTACGAGCAGTACTTC. Amino acid sequence: CSARDGKGRTYEQYF. The chain uses TRBV20-1 and TRBJ2-7, with TRBD1 as a possible D gene (5 bases). The CDR3 has 15 residues. From germline, CDR1 is DFQATT and CDR2 SNEGSKA (reference sequence). Trimming left V 0 bases short and J 2 bases short, with 14 bases between.

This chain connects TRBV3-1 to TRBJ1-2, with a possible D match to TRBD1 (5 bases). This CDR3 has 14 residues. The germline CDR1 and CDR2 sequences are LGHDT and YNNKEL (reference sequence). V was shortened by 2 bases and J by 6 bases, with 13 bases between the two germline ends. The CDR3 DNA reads TGTGCCAGCAGCCAAAGAGACAGTGGAAATGGCTACACCTTC. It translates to CASSQRDSGNGYTF.

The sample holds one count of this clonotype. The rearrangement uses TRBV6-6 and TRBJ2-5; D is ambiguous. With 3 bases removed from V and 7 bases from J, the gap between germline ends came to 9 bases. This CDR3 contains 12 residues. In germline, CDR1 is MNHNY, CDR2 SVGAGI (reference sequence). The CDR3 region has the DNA TGTGCCAGCAGTTATACCCGCGGGACCCAGTACTTC. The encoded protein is CASSYTRGTQYF.

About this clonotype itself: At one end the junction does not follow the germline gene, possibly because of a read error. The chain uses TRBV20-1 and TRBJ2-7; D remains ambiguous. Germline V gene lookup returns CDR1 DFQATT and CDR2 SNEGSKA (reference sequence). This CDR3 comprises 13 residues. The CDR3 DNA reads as TGCAGTGCTAGGTTGGGAAACTCCTACGGGCAGTACTTC. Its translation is CSARLGNSYGQYF.

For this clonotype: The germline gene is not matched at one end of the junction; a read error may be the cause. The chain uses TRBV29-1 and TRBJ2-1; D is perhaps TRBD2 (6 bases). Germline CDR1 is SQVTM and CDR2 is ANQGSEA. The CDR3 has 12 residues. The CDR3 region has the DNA TGCGGCGTCCAGCGGGCCGACAATGAGCAGTTCTTC. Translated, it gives CGVQRADNEQFF.

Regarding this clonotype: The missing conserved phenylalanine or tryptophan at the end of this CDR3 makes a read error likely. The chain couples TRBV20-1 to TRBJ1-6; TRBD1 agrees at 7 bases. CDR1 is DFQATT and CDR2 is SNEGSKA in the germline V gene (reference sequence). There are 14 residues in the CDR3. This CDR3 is CSAPRQGLNPPLHL. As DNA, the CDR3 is TGCAGTGCGCCTCGACAGGGTCTTAATCCACCCCTCCACTTG.